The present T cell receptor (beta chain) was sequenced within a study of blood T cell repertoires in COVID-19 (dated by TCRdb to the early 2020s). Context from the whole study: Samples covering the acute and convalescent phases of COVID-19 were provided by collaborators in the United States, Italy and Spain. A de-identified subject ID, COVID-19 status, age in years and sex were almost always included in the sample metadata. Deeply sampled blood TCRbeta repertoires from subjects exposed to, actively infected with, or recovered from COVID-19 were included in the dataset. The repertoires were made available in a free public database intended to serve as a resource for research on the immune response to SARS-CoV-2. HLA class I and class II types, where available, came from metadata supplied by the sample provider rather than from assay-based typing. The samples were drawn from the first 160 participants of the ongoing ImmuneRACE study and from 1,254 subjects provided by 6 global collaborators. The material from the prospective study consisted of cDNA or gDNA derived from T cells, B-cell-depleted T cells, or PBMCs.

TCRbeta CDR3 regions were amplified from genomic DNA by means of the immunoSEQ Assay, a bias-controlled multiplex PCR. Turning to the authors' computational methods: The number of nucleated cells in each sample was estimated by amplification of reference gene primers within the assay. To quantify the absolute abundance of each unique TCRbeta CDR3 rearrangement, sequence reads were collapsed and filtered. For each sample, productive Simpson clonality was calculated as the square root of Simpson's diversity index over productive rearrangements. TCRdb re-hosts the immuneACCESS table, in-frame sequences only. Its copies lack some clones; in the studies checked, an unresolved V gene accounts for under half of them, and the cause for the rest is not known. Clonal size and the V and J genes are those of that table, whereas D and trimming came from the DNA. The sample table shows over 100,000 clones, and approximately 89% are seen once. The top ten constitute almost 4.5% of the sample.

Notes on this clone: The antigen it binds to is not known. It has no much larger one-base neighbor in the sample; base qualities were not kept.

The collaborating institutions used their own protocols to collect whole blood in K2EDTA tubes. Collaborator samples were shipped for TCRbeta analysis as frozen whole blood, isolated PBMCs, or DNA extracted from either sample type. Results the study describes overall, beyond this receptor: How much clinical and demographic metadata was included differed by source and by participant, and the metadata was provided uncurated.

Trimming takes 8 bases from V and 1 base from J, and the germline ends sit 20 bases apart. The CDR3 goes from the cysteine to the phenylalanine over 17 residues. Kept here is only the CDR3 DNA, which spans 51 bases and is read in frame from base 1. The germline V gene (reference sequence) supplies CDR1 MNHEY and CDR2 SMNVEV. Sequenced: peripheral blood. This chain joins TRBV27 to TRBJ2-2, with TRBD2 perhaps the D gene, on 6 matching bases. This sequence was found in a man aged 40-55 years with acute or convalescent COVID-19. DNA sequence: TGTGCCAGCTGGACTAACTCGGGACCGATGAACACCGGGGAGCTGTTTTTT. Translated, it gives CASWTNSGPMNTGELFF.